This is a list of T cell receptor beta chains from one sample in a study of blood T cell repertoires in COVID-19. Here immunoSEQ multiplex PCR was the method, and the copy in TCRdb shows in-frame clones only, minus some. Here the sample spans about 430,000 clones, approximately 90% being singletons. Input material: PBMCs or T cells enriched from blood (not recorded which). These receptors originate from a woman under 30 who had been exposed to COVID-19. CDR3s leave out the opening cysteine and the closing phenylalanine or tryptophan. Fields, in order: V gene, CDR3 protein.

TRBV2,ASLLYGGLGNSPLH
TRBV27,ASSSGQGWMASNQPQH
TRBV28,ASQVGGISYNEQF
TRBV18,ASSPQGQGGTGELF
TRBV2,ASSADRGKQPQH
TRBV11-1,ASSLERVQETQY
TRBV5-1,ASSHGLPTNTGELF
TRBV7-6,ASSQQGATEAF
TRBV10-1,ASTYYEKLF
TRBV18,ASSPGQGVLPQH